Described below is a single T cell receptor beta chain sequence and its context. With random hexamers, roughly 0.45 to 1 ug RNA was reverse transcribed. TCR beta CDR3 was amplified by immunoSEQ multiplex PCR. This amplification extended across 54 Vbeta and 13 Jbeta segments. One entry per CDR3 protein, called by TCRdb with MiXCR from the immunoSEQ multiplex PCR reads. This table holds 180,000 or so distinct CDR3 sequences, about 96% found once. This specimen belongs to a study of CD8 T cells in Susac syndrome. This CDR3 contains 14 residues. Germline values: CDR1 SQVTM, CDR2 ANQGSEA. The junction had 13 bases not matched to a gene; V was cut back by 7 bases and J by 5 bases.

The receptor was derived from a human donor with multiple sclerosis. V usage is TRBV29-1 and J usage is TRBJ1-1, with 7 nucleotides matching TRBD1. Sequencing was carried out using CD4+ T cells from PBMCs. The DNA of the CDR3 is TGCAGCGCCCGGGACAGCCGGTTTGGGACTGAAGCTTTCTTT. This gives the protein CSARDSRFGTEAFF. The whole variable domain, filled in from reference TRBV29-1 and TRBJ1-1, reads SAVISQKPSRDICQRGTSLTIQCQVDSQVTMMFWYRQQPGQSLTLIATANQGSEATYESGFVIDKFPISRPNLTFSTLTVSNMSPEDSSIYLCSARDSRFGTEAFFGQGTRLTVV.